This entry describes one T cell receptor beta chain. This specimen comes from a study of T cell responses to AZD1222 COVID-19 vaccine. The CDR3 runs to 16 residues. V was pared by 6 bases and J by 4 bases, with 12 bases of the junction left unmatched. CDR1 and CDR2 from the germline V gene are SGHTA and FQGNSA. Clones were read by immunoSEQ multiplex PCR, and TCRdb kept only the in-frame ones, dropping some. The table shows approximately 82,000 clones, with approximately 90% occurring only once. The sequenced sample was peripheral blood, obtained on day 0 of AZD1222 vaccination. This TCR was recovered from an adult in good health. The chain couples TRBV7-2 to TRBJ2-7; 10 bases fit TRBD2. The CDR3 spells CASSKGSGGAGYEQYF. CDR3 bases: TGTGCCAGCAGTAAAGGGAGCGGGGGGGCCGGGTACGAGCAGTACTTC.